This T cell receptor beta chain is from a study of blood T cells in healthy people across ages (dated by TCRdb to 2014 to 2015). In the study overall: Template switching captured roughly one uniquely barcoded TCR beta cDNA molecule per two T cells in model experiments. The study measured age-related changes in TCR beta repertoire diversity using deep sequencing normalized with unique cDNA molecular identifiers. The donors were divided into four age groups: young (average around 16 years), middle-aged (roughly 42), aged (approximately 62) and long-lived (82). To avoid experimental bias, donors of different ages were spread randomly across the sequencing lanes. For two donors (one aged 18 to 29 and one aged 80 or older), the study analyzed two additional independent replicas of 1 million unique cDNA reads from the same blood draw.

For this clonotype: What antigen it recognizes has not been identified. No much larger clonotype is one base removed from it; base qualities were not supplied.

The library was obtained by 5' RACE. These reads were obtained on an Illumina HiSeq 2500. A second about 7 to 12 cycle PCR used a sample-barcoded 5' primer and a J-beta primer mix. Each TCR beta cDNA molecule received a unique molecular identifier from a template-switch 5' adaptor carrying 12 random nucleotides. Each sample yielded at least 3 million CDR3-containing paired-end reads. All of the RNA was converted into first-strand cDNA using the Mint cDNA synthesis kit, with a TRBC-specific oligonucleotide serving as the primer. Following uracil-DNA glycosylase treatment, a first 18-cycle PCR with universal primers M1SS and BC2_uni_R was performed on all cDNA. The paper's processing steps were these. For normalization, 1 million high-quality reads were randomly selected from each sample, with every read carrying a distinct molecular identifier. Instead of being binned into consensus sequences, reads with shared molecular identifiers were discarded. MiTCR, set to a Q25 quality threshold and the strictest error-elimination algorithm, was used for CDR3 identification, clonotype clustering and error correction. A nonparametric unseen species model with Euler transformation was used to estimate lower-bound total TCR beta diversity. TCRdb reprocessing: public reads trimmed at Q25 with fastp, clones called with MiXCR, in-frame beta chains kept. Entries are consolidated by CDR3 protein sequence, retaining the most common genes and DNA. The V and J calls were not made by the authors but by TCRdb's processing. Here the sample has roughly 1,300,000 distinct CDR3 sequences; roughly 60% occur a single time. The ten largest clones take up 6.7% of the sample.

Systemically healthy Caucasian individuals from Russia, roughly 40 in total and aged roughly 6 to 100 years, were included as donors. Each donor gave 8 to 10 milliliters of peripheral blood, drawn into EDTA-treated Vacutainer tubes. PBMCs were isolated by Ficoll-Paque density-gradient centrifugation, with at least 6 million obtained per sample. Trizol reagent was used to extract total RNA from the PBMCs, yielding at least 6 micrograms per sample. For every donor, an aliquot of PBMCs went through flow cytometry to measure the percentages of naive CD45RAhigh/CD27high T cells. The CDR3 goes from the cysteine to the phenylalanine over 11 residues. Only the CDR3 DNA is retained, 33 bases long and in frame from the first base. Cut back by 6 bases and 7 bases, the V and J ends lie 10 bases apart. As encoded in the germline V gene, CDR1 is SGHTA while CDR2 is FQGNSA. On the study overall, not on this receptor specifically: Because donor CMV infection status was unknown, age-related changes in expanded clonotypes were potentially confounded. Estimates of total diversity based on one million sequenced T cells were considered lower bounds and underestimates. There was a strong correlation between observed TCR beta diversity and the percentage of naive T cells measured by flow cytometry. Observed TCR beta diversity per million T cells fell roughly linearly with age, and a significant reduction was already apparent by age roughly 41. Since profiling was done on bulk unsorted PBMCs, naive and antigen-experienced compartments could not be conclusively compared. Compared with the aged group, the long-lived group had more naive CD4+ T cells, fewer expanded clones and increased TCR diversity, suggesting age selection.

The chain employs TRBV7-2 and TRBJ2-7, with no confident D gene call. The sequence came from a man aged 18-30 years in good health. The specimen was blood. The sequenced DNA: TGTGCCAGCAGGCTTAACAATGAGCAGTACTTC. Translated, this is CASRLNNEQYF.